This entry lists 27 T cell receptor beta chains sequenced from one sample in a study of CD8+ T cells in alopecia areata. Sample treatment: oral pan-JAK inhibitor, 5-10 mg twice daily. Investigators isolated RNA and reverse transcribed it into cDNA to act as the sequencing template. Data came from immunoSEQ multiplex PCR; TCRdb stores just in-frame clones and leaves some out. The data show around 100,000 clones, less than 70% seen once. The sequenced sample was CD4+ T cells sorted from blood, obtained at week 24, from a patient treated with tofacitinib. The receptor source for this set is a human donor with alopecia areata.

This clone was seen a handful of times. The V and J genes are TRBV20-1 and TRBJ2-7; D unresolved. V dropped 3 bases and J dropped 6 bases, with 9 bases sitting between them. Germline V gives CDR1 DFQATT, CDR2 SNEGSKA (reference sequence). The CDR3 has 11 amino acids. CDR3 sequence reads: CSASSHSEQYF. CDR3 DNA sequence: TGCAGTGCTAGTAGCCACTCCGAGCAGTACTTC.

The CDR3: CAIRPGLAGGPTTGELFF. In DNA form, the CDR3 reads TGTGCCATCAGACCCGGACTAGCGGGGGGCCCGACCACCGGGGAGCTGTTTTTT. V is TRBV10-3 and J is TRBJ2-2; 14 nucleotides match TRBD2. The CDR3 runs 18 residues. The germline V gene has CDR1 ENHRY and CDR2 SYGVKD. V trimming: 6 bases; J trimming: 4 bases; junction bases outside the gene matches: 10.

This clone was counted between two and nine times. This chain connects TRBV7-9 to TRBJ1-3; D is unclear. Germline CDR1 reads SEHNR; CDR2 reads FQNEAQ (reference sequence). Trimming left V 6 bases short and J 2 bases short, with 11 bases between. This CDR3 contains 14 residues. The CDR3 region is CASREDGTGNTIYF. DNA of the CDR3: TGTGCCAGCAGAGAAGACGGGACTGGAAACACCATATATTTT. The full variable domain, its missing parts supplied by reference TRBV7-9 and TRBJ1-3, is DTGVSQNPRHKITKRGQNVTFRCDPISEHNRLYWYRQTLGQGPEFLTYFQNEAQLEKSRLLSDRFSAERPKGSFSTLEIQRTEQGDSAMYLCASREDGTGNTIYFGEGSWLTVV.

The chain is built from TRBV30 and TRBJ1-5; D is undetermined. Looked up from germline, CDR1 is GTSNPN and CDR2 is SVGIG (reference sequence). The CDR3 consists of 14 residues. Trimming stripped 2 bases from V and 2 bases from J, with 10 bases between. CDR3 loop: CAWSWSGGNQPQHF. The DNA of the CDR3 is TGTGCCTGGAGTTGGTCCGGAGGCAATCAGCCCCAGCATTTT. Complete variable domain (other parts from reference TRBV30 and TRBJ1-5): SQTIHQWPATLVQPVGSPLSLECTVEGTSNPNLYWYRQAAGRGLQLLFYSVGIGQISSEVPQNLSASRPQDRQFILSSKKLLLSDSGFYLCAWSWSGGNQPQHFGDGTRLSIL.

In its sample, this clone was seen a few times. One end of the junction fails to match germline, which may point to a read error. The gene calls are TRBV7-2 and TRBJ1-2; D call uncertain. Germline values: CDR1 SGHTA, CDR2 FQGNSA. The CDR3 is 11 residues long. The CDR3 nucleotides read TGTGCCAGCAGCCTCGGACCCCGGCACTCCTTC. It translates to CASSLGPRHSF. Complete variable domain (other parts from reference TRBV7-2 and TRBJ1-2): GAGVSQSPSNKVTEKGKDVELRCDPISGHTALYWYRQSLGQGLEFLIYFQGNSAPDKSGLPSDRFSAERTGGSVSTLTIQRTQQEDSAVYLCASSLGPRHSFGSGTRLTVV.

This clone appeared once. V and J are TRBV5-1 and TRBJ2-5; D is possibly TRBD2 (6 bases). The germline CDR1 and CDR2 sequences are SGHRS and YFSETQ. The germline V and J ends were trimmed by 4 bases and 3 bases, with 16 bases remaining between them. The CDR3 totals 15 residues. The CDR3 DNA reads TGCGCCAGCAGCGTCTCGGGACTTCCGGAAGAGACCCAGTACTTC. Translated: CASSVSGLPEETQYF.

The CDR3 bases are TGTGCCAGCAGCTCCGGGGGGGGCCAAGCGGAGACCCAGTACTTC. Its translation is CASSSGGGQAETQYF. This sequence joins TRBV5-4 and TRBJ2-5, with 8 positions matching TRBD2. Germline trimming cut 3 bases from V and 5 bases from J; bases unmatched to any gene: 9. Germline CDR1 SGHNT, CDR2 YYREEE (reference sequence). CDR3 size: 15 residues. The full variable domain, in which reference TRBV5-4 and TRBJ2-5 provide the parts outside the CDR3, is ETGVTQSPTHLIKTRGQQVTLRCSSQSGHNTVSWYQQALGQGPQFIFQYYREEENGRGNFPPRFSGLQFPNYSSELNVNALELDDSALYLCASSSGGGQAETQYFGPGTRLLVL.

The chain links TRBV30 to TRBJ1-6, with D maybe TRBD1 (5 bases). Germline V gene sequence: CDR1 GTSNPN, CDR2 SVGIG (reference sequence). Trimming removed 8 bases at V and 10 bases at J, with 18 bases between. The CDR3 covers 13 residues. The CDR3 loop reads CARTVTRGSPLHF. The CDR3, as DNA: TGTGCCCGGACCGTTACACGGGGGTCACCCCTCCACTTT.

About this clone itself: This CDR3 is also generated by other DNA sequences in the sample. The chain couples TRBV29-1 to TRBJ2-1; possible D gene TRBD2, 5 bases. The CDR3 loop spans 14 amino acids. The V gene's germline CDR1 is SQVTM and CDR2 ANQGSEA. V dropped 4 bases and J dropped 0 bases, with 10 bases sitting between them. Here the CDR3 DNA reads TGCAGCGTTGTTCGGGGTAGCTCCTACAATGAGCAGTTCTTC. It is translated as CSVVRGSSYNEQFF.

The rearrangement uses TRBV5-4 and TRBJ1-6; the D gene is possibly TRBD1 (5 bases). CDR1 SGHNT and CDR2 YYREEE come from the germline V gene (reference sequence). V was trimmed by 4 bases and J by 5 bases, leaving 10 bases between them. The CDR3 consists of 14 residues. The CDR3 is CASSLDRDNSPLHF. CDR3 sequence (DNA): TGTGCCAGCAGCCTAGACAGAGATAATTCACCCCTCCACTTT.

This clone showed up just a few times. This chain uses TRBV11-2 with TRBJ2-3, with 8 positions matching TRBD2. The germline V gene has CDR1 SGHAT and CDR2 FQNNGV. This CDR3 has 14 amino acids. Unmatched junction bases numbered 2, after V lost 5 bases and J lost 1 base. This CDR3 reads CASSIGGGTDTQYF. The CDR3 DNA sequence: TGTGCCAGCAGCATCGGGGGGGGCACAGATACGCAGTATTTT.

The chain links TRBV27 to TRBJ1-6, with 7 bases identical to TRBD1. V was clipped by 5 bases and J by 0 bases; unmatched bases: 7. This CDR3 contains 17 residues. Germline values: CDR1 MNHEY, CDR2 SMNVEV (reference sequence). In DNA, the CDR3 is TGTGCCAGCAGTCGGGACAGCCTGAGCTCCTATAATTCACCCCTCCACTTT. This translates into CASSRDSLSSYNSPLHF.

V is TRBV15 and J is TRBJ2-2; 8 positions match TRBD2. CDR1 is LNHNV, CDR2 YYDKDF, per germline (reference sequence). The J segment lost 4 bases and the V segment lost 6 bases, leaving 13 bases of the junction unmatched. The CDR3 is 17 amino acids. CDR3 region: CATSPLGLAGLTGELFF. As DNA, the CDR3 is TGTGCCACCAGTCCGCTGGGGCTAGCGGGCCTCACCGGGGAGCTGTTTTTT.

V usage is TRBV10-3 and J usage is TRBJ1-2, with unresolved D. V lost 3 bases to trimming and J lost 2 bases, with 13 bases between them. The CDR3 length is 15 residues. The germline V gene has CDR1 ENHRY and CDR2 SYGVKD. As DNA, the CDR3 is TGTGCCATCAGTGAAGGAGTGGGTTTCAACTATGGCTACACCTTC. Translation: CAISEGVGFNYGYTF.

Here the CDR3 reads CASTPPGLPYNEQFF. The CDR3 DNA sequence: TGTGCCAGCACCCCCCCGGGGCTCCCCTACAATGAGCAGTTCTTC. The V and J genes are TRBV7-2 and TRBJ2-1; the D call may be TRBD1 or TRBD2 (5 bases each). Germline CDR1 reads SGHTA; CDR2 reads FQGNSA. The CDR3 runs to 15 residues. The V end lost 7 bases, the J end lost 2 bases, and 15 bases lay between the germline ends. Drawing the rest from reference TRBV7-2 and TRBJ2-1, the complete variable domain is GAGVSQSPSNKVTEKGKDVELRCDPISGHTALYWYRQSLGQGLEFLIYFQGNSAPDKSGLPSDRFSAERTGGSVSTLTIQRTQQEDSAVYLCASTPPGLPYNEQFFGPGTRLTVL.

The V gene is TRBV30, the J gene TRBJ1-1, with a tentative D call TRBD1 (5 bases). The CDR3 consists of 12 residues. Looked up from germline, CDR1 is GTSNPN and CDR2 is SVGIG (reference sequence). The V gene lost 5 bases and the J gene lost 8 bases, with 15 bases spanning the gap. This chain's CDR3 is CAWVTTGREAFF. Written as DNA, the CDR3 is TGTGCCTGGGTTACGACGGGACGAGAAGCTTTCTTT.

V usage is TRBV7-2 and J usage is TRBJ1-5; tentative D call: TRBD1 (6 bases). Trimming took 3 bases from V and 9 from J, leaving 15 bases between them. The length of the CDR3 is 14 residues. Germline V gene lookup returns CDR1 SGHTA and CDR2 FQGNSA. CDR3 residues: CASSLGKGGRPQHF. Written as DNA, the CDR3 is TGTGCCAGCAGCTTGGGGAAGGGGGGACGGCCCCAGCATTTT.

The rearrangement links TRBV25-1 to TRBJ2-3; no reliable D call. This CDR3 spans 12 amino acids. CDR1 MGHDK and CDR2 SYGVNS come from the germline V gene. The V end lost 6 bases, the J end lost 3 bases, and 7 bases lay between the germline ends. Here the CDR3 reads CASSPSTDTQYF. DNA for the CDR3: TGTGCCAGCAGCCCTAGTACAGATACGCAGTATTTT. Variable domain in full (rest from reference TRBV25-1 and TRBJ2-3): EADIYQTPRYLVIGTGKKITLECSQTMGHDKMYWYQQDPGMELHLIHYSYGVNSTEKGDLSSESTVSRIRTEHFPLTLESARPSHTSQYLCASSPSTDTQYFGPGTRLTVL.

The chain is built from TRBV30 and TRBJ2-3, with TRBD1 matching 9 bases. The CDR3 sequence is 13 residues long. The germline V gene encodes CDR1 GTSNPN and CDR2 SVGIG (reference sequence). Trimming cost V 8 bases and J 8 bases; bases outside gene matches: 11. The CDR3 sequence: CAGGTGMQGTQYF. CDR3 nucleotides: TGTGCCGGGGGGACAGGGATGCAGGGTACGCAGTATTTT.

The chain is built from TRBV5-1 and TRBJ2-5; D ambiguous. Trimming left V 2 bases short and J 0 bases short, with 5 bases between. The CDR3 runs to 13 residues. Germline V gives CDR1 SGHRS, CDR2 YFSETQ. The CDR3 nucleotides read TGCGCCAGCAGCTTTGACGACCAAGAGACCCAGTACTTC. Amino acid sequence: CASSFDDQETQYF.

This chain uses TRBV10-3 with TRBJ1-1, with D tentatively TRBD1 (6 bases). The CDR3 is 15 residues long. Trimming removed 6 bases at V and 10 bases at J, with 24 bases between. Germline CDR1 reads ENHRY; CDR2 reads SYGVKD. The CDR3 coding sequence is TGTGCCATCAGCTATAGGGACACTGAGAACGCTGGAGCTTTCTTT. This encodes CAISYRDTENAGAFF.

V usage is TRBV9 and J usage is TRBJ2-7; unclear D gene. Trimming removed 2 bases from V and 3 bases from J, with 12 bases in between. There are 14 residues in the CDR3. Germline V gene data show CDR1 as SGDLS and CDR2 as YYNGEE. CDR3 in amino acids: CASSVGLTDYEQYF. CDR3 nucleotides: TGTGCCAGCAGCGTTGGATTGACTGACTACGAGCAGTACTTC.

The chain combines TRBV18 with TRBJ2-7; tentative D call: TRBD2 (5 bases). Trimming left V 3 bases short and J 7 bases short, with 13 bases between. The germline gives CDR1 KGHSH, CDR2 LQKENI. This CDR3 spans 13 amino acids. CDR3 coding DNA: TGTGCCAGCTCACCCCTTCGAGGGCCGGAGCAGTACTTC. Protein product: CASSPLRGPEQYF.

The chain is built from TRBV7-2 and TRBJ1-2; 9 bases match TRBD1. The CDR3 is 15 amino acids. V gave up 3 bases and J gave up 7 bases; unmatched junction bases: 9. Germline CDR1 and CDR2: SGHTA and FQGNSA. The CDR3 loop is CASSLGTGNLRGYTF. The CDR3 nucleotides are TGTGCCAGCAGCTTGGGGACAGGGAATTTACGTGGCTACACCTTC.

CDR3: CASSEGTETQYF. CDR3 DNA: TGTGCCAGTAGTGAAGGGACTGAGACCCAGTACTTC. The V call is TRBV19, the J call TRBJ2-5; weak D call: TRBD2 (6 bases). Germline assignment: CDR1 LNHDA and CDR2 SQIVND (reference sequence). The V end was cut by 5 bases, the J end by 5 bases, with 9 bases between. The CDR3 sequence is 12 residues long.

J is TRBJ1-2 and V is TRBV29-1, with 8 bases fitting TRBD1. Germline V gene sequence: CDR1 SQVTM, CDR2 ANQGSEA. CDR3 length: 14 amino acids. After removal of 3 bases from V and 7 bases from J, the junction contained 10 bases not matched to a gene. This chain's CDR3 is CSVDEPRQGPGYTF. CDR3 nucleotide sequence: TGCAGCGTTGACGAGCCCCGACAGGGGCCTGGCTACACCTTC.

A note on this clone: Since a much larger clone is just one base distant, this may be a read error. The chain links TRBV5-6 to TRBJ2-2; D gene ambiguous. The CDR3 consists of 12 residues. Trimming cost V 3 bases and J 3 bases, with 3 bases left between them. From germline, CDR1 is SGHDT and CDR2 YYEEEE. The CDR3 is CASSSYTGELFF. The CDR3 DNA reads TGTGCCAGCAGCTCTTACACCGGGGAGCTGTTTTTT.